Listed below are T cell receptor beta chains from one sample, sequenced in a study of T-cell memory formation after mild COVID-19. TCRdb analysed the 5' RACE reads with MiXCR anew, one entry per CDR3 protein. The sample lists roughly 620,000 distinct CDR3 sequences; 15% to 20% were seen once. The sequenced sample consisted of PBMCs or a T cell subset sorted from them (not recorded which). Receptor source: an adult woman who had mild COVID-19 (a few samples of this study predate the infection). Cell type and time point are not known. CDR3s include the opening cysteine and the closing phenylalanine or tryptophan. The D gene is left open where the match is weak. Size values are once, few and many counts, or a class for expanded clones, and some rows have none.

abundance: .
v_gene: TRBV4-2
d_gene: TRBD2
j_gene: TRBJ2-7
CDR3aa: CASSQDRVAGTEQYF
CDR3nt: TGTGCCAGCAGCCAAGATAGGGTAGCGGGAACAGAGCAGTACTTC

abundance: .
v_gene: TRBV15
d_gene: TRBD1
j_gene: TRBJ1-4
CDR3aa: CATSRAQGAGEKLFF
CDR3nt: TGTGCCACCAGCAGAGCCCAGGGGGCCGGTGAAAAACTGTTTTTT

abundance: few
v_gene: TRBV4-2
d_gene: .
j_gene: TRBJ2-3
CDR3aa: CASTREVNTDTQYF
CDR3nt: TGTGCCAGCACCCGAGAAGTAAACACAGATACGCAGTATTTT

abundance: few
v_gene: TRBV20-1
d_gene: .
j_gene: TRBJ1-1
CDR3aa: CSGTFAGLEAFF
CDR3nt: TGCAGTGGTACCTTTGCAGGGTTGGAAGCTTTCTTT

abundance: many
v_gene: TRBV6-2/TRBV6-3
d_gene: .
j_gene: TRBJ2-3
CDR3aa: CASSQDRIKVRDTQYF
CDR3nt: TGTGCCAGCAGCCAAGACAGGATTAAAGTCCGAGATACGCAGTATTTT

abundance: few
v_gene: TRBV7-2
d_gene: .
j_gene: TRBJ1-2
CDR3aa: CASSPPGQTFYGYTF
CDR3nt: TGTGCCAGCAGCCCGCCGGGCCAGACGTTCTATGGCTACACCTTC

abundance: few
v_gene: TRBV7-6
d_gene: .
j_gene: TRBJ2-1
CDR3aa: CASSLGGAYNNEQFF
CDR3nt: TGTGCCAGCAGCTTAGGGGGGGCATATAACAATGAGCAGTTCTTC

abundance: .
v_gene: TRBV7-3
d_gene: .
j_gene: TRBJ2-7
CDR3aa: CASSFGPGGREQYF
CDR3nt: .

abundance: few
v_gene: TRBV21-1
d_gene: .
j_gene: TRBJ2-1
CDR3aa: CASSKVGTGDLNEQFF
CDR3nt: TGTGCCAGCAGCAAAGTCGGGACAGGGGACCTAAATGAGCAGTTCTTC

abundance: few
v_gene: TRBV7-9
d_gene: .
j_gene: TRBJ2-5
CDR3aa: CASSLAPIDRQETQYF
CDR3nt: TGTGCCAGCAGCTTAGCCCCGATCGACAGGCAAGAGACCCAGTACTTC

abundance: .
v_gene: TRBV5-1
d_gene: .
j_gene: TRBJ1-1
CDR3aa: CASSLVVSTDTEAFF
CDR3nt: TGCGCCAGCAGCTTGGTTGTATCGACGGACACTGAAGCTTTCTTT

abundance: few
v_gene: TRBV27
d_gene: .
j_gene: TRBJ2-2
CDR3aa: CASRQGTSGAGELFF
CDR3nt: TGTGCCAGCCGCCAGGGGACGTCTGGCGCCGGGGAGCTGTTTTTT

abundance: many
v_gene: TRBV7-8
d_gene: .
j_gene: TRBJ1-5
CDR3aa: CASSLGLQPQHF
CDR3nt: TGTGCCAGCAGCTTAGGGCTTCAGCCCCAGCATTTT

abundance: .
v_gene: TRBV24-1
d_gene: TRBD1
j_gene: TRBJ2-5
CDR3aa: CATSTMGQGKETQYF
CDR3nt: TGTGCCACCTCGACCATGGGACAGGGGAAAGAGACCCAGTACTTC

abundance: few
v_gene: TRBV7-9
d_gene: TRBD1
j_gene: TRBJ1-6
CDR3aa: CASSSDRVHSPLHF
CDR3nt: TGTGCCAGCAGCTCTGACAGGGTCCATTCACCCCTCCACTTT

abundance: .
v_gene: TRBV12-3/TRBV12-4
d_gene: .
j_gene: TRBJ2-3
CDR3aa: CASSPPWGDTQYF
CDR3nt: TGTGCCAGCAGCCCGCCGTGGGGGGATACGCAGTATTTT

abundance: .
v_gene: TRBV21-1
d_gene: .
j_gene: TRBJ1-2
CDR3aa: CASSKGEGCRGAENTYGYTF
CDR3nt: TGTGCCAGCAGCAAAGGAGAGGGTTGTAGGGGGGCAGAAAATACCTATGGCTACACCTTC

abundance: .
v_gene: TRBV15
d_gene: TRBD1
j_gene: TRBJ2-6
CDR3aa: CATSRGTGVLSGANVLTF
CDR3nt: TGTGCCACCAGCAGAGGGACAGGGGTTCTTTCTGGGGCCAACGTCCTGACTTTC

abundance: few
v_gene: TRBV19
d_gene: .
j_gene: TRBJ1-1
CDR3aa: CASSTDHFREAFF
CDR3nt: TGTGCCAGTAGTACCGACCATTTCCGAGAAGCTTTCTTT

abundance: .
v_gene: TRBV10-3
d_gene: .
j_gene: TRBJ2-7
CDR3aa: CAINSGLLGDEQYF
CDR3nt: TGTGCCATCAATTCGGGCCTCTTGGGGGACGAGCAGTACTTC

abundance: .
v_gene: TRBV25-1
d_gene: .
j_gene: TRBJ2-1
CDR3aa: CASSDPALGSGPVSSYNEQFF
CDR3nt: TGTGCCAGCAGTGACCCTGCCCTGGGGTCGGGCCCTGTGAGCTCCTACAATGAGCAGTTCTTC

abundance: few
v_gene: TRBV19
d_gene: .
j_gene: TRBJ1-1
CDR3aa: CASSIAGGVNTEAFF
CDR3nt: TGTGCCAGTAGTATAGCTGGGGGTGTGAACACTGAAGCTTTCTTT

abundance: .
v_gene: TRBV3-1
d_gene: .
j_gene: TRBJ1-2
CDR3aa: CASSQGGSLSIGYTF
CDR3nt: TGTGCCAGCAGCCAGGGAGGATCCCTCTCTATTGGCTACACCTTC

abundance: few
v_gene: TRBV6-5
d_gene: TRBD1
j_gene: TRBJ1-1
CDR3aa: CASTTRQGTEAFF
CDR3nt: TGTGCCAGCACTACTAGACAGGGCACTGAAGCTTTCTTT

abundance: few
v_gene: TRBV20-1
d_gene: TRBD2
j_gene: TRBJ2-1
CDR3aa: CSASKREVDNEQFF
CDR3nt: TGCAGTGCTAGTAAGCGGGAGGTAGACAATGAGCAGTTCTTC

abundance: .
v_gene: TRBV20-1
d_gene: .
j_gene: TRBJ2-1
CDR3aa: CSASGGLSSYNEQFF
CDR3nt: TGCAGTGCTAGCGGGGGCCTGAGCTCCTACAATGAGCAGTTCTTC

abundance: .
v_gene: TRBV20-1
d_gene: TRBD1
j_gene: TRBJ2-6
CDR3aa: CSASDPRQGGDNVLTF
CDR3nt: TGCAGTGCTAGCGACCCTCGACAGGGGGGTGACAACGTCCTGACTTTC

abundance: .
v_gene: TRBV6-5
d_gene: TRBD2
j_gene: TRBJ2-1
CDR3aa: CASSGLAAPQREQFF
CDR3nt: TGTGCCAGCAGTGGACTAGCGGCCCCACAGCGGGAGCAGTTCTTC